One sample yielded the 16 T cell receptor beta chains listed below, sequenced in a study of blood T cell repertoires in COVID-19. Assay: immunoSEQ multiplex PCR; the TCRdb copy retains only in-frame clones and omits some. This table has 150,000 to 200,000 clones, 86% appearing once. The sequenced sample was peripheral blood. These receptor sequences come from a man between 65 and 85 years old with acute or convalescent COVID-19.

J is TRBJ2-7 and V is TRBV6-4, with TRBD1 matching 9 bases. The CDR3 consists of 13 residues. Germline V gives CDR1 MRHNA, CDR2 SNTAGT. Trimming removed 5 bases from V and 6 bases from J; junction bases left unmatched: 5. For the CDR3, the DNA is TGTGCCAGCAGTTGGGACAGGGAACGCGAGCAGTACTTC. Amino acid sequence: CASSWDREREQYF.

This clone was observed a few times. The chain combines TRBV5-1 with TRBJ1-6, with a possible D match to TRBD1 (6 bases). V lost 2 bases to trimming and J lost 10 bases, with 10 bases between them. The CDR3 length is 13 residues. In germline, CDR1 is SGHRS, CDR2 YFSETQ. CDR3 region: CASSFQGTSPLHF. The CDR3 nucleotides are TGCGCCAGCAGCTTCCAGGGGACCTCACCCCTCCACTTT.

The chain is built from TRBV11-2 and TRBJ2-1; D is perhaps TRBD2 (7 bases). The germline gives CDR1 SGHAT, CDR2 FQNNGV. The CDR3 is made up of 19 amino acids. The ends were cut back, 1 base at V and 1 base at J, with 20 bases in the middle. CDR3: CASSLVGGGHYRSYNEQFF. CDR3 DNA sequence: TGTGCCAGCAGCTTAGTTGGGGGGGGCCATTACCGGTCCTACAATGAGCAGTTCTTC. The full variable domain, completed using reference TRBV11-2 and TRBJ2-1, is EAGVAQSPRYKIIEKRQSVAFWCNPISGHATLYWYQQILGQGPKLLIQFQNNGVVDDSQLPKDRFSAERLKGVDSTLKIQPAKLEDSAVYLCASSLVGGGHYRSYNEQFFGPGTRLTVL.

The V call is TRBV30, the J call TRBJ2-7, with 7 bases that match TRBD1. The CDR3 contains 14 residues. Germline CDR1 is GTSNPN and CDR2 is SVGIG (reference sequence). Trimming removed 0 bases from V and 8 bases from J; junction bases left unmatched: 10. This CDR3 reads CAWSVKGGPNQQYF. The CDR3 nucleotides are TGTGCCTGGAGTGTAAAAGGGGGCCCGAACCAGCAGTACTTC.

V gene TRBV30 combines with J gene TRBJ1-1, with D possibly being TRBD1 (6 bases). This CDR3 region has 16 residues. Deletions cut 3 bases from V and 1 base from J, with 18 bases between. Germline CDR1 is GTSNPN and CDR2 is SVGIG (reference sequence). The CDR3 loop reads CAWSSGTSGWNTEAFF. CDR3 DNA: TGTGCCTGGAGCTCAGGGACATCGGGGTGGAACACTGAAGCTTTCTTT.

This clone was counted a few times. At one end the junction does not follow the germline gene, possibly because of a read error. The V call is TRBV20-1, the J call TRBJ1-4; D unresolved. Germline V gene sequence: CDR1 DFQATT, CDR2 SNEGSKA (reference sequence). This CDR3 is 10 amino acids long. CDR3 DNA: TGCAGTGCTAGACCGGGAAATTTGGTTTTT. As protein: CSARPGNLVF.

The rearrangement uses TRBV7-9 and TRBJ1-4; D is perhaps TRBD1 (5 bases). The length of the CDR3 is 15 residues. V shed 1 base and J shed 3 bases, with 9 bases lying between them. Per the germline V gene, CDR1 is SEHNR and CDR2 is FQNEAQ (reference sequence). CDR3 amino acids: CASSLEAGPNEKLFF. CDR3 sequence (DNA): TGTGCCAGCAGCTTAGAGGCAGGGCCTAATGAAAAACTGTTTTTT. Full variable domain (missing parts from reference TRBV7-9 and TRBJ1-4): DTGVSQNPRHKITKRGQNVTFRCDPISEHNRLYWYRQTLGQGPEFLTYFQNEAQLEKSRLLSDRFSAERPKGSFSTLEIQRTEQGDSAMYLCASSLEAGPNEKLFFGSGTQLSVL.

The chain has TRBV5-1 and TRBJ2-3, with D tentatively TRBD1 (7 bases). V lost 6 bases and J 2 bases, leaving 13 bases between the germline ends. The CDR3 is made up of 14 amino acids. Germline CDR1 and CDR2: SGHRS and YFSETQ. The CDR3: CASTRGTATDTQYF. For the CDR3, the DNA is TGCGCCAGCACCCGGGGGACAGCCACAGATACGCAGTATTTT.

The CDR3, as DNA: TGCAGCGTTGAAGATTGGGTTAGCGGGGGGCCGGGAGCCTACAATGAGCAGTTCTTC. It is translated as CSVEDWVSGGPGAYNEQFF. This chain connects TRBV29-1 to TRBJ2-1; 10 nucleotides align to TRBD2. Germline-derived CDR1 and CDR2 are SQVTM and ANQGSEA. There are 19 residues in the CDR3. Trimming took 0 bases from V and 2 from J; bases not matched to a gene: 13.

The chain recombines TRBV6-5 with TRBJ1-2, with D possibly TRBD1 on 6 matching bases. The germline V gene has CDR1 MNHEY and CDR2 SVGAGI. Trimming stripped 6 bases from V and 4 bases from J, with 18 bases between. The CDR3 length is 15 residues. The CDR3, as DNA: TGTGCCAGCAGGGGGTCCGGGACAATGAGCTATGGCTACACCTTC. Protein sequence: CASRGSGTMSYGYTF.

The J gene is TRBJ2-7, the V gene TRBV9; TRBD2 might be the D (5 bases). The CDR3 has 15 residues. V lost 0 bases and J 2 bases, leaving 12 bases between the germline ends. The V gene's germline CDR1 is SGDLS and CDR2 YYNGEE. DNA for the CDR3: TGTGCCAGCAGCGTAGCTTCAGGAGCGGCCTACGAGCAGTACTTC. The encoded protein is CASSVASGAAYEQYF.

The rearrangement uses TRBV11-2 and TRBJ2-7; no clear D. Germline CDR1 SGHAT, CDR2 FQNNGV. This CDR3 is 14 amino acids long. The V end lost 5 bases, the J end lost 1 base, and 12 bases lay between the germline ends. CDR3 sequence: CASSPLVASYEQYF. The CDR3 coding sequence is TGTGCCAGCAGCCCCCTGGTGGCATCCTACGAGCAGTACTTC. Filled out from reference TRBV11-2 and TRBJ2-7, the complete variable domain reads EAGVAQSPRYKIIEKRQSVAFWCNPISGHATLYWYQQILGQGPKLLIQFQNNGVVDDSQLPKDRFSAERLKGVDSTLKIQPAKLEDSAVYLCASSPLVASYEQYFGPGTRLTVT.

The rearrangement links TRBV28 to TRBJ1-5; D uncertain. The CDR3 totals 16 residues. Germline-derived CDR1 and CDR2 are MDHEN and SYDVKM. The V end was cut by 3 bases, the J end by 7 bases, with 19 bases between. The CDR3 sequence: CASSFLRVSRPQPQHF. CDR3 in DNA: TGTGCCAGCAGTTTCCTGCGGGTGTCTCGGCCCCAGCCCCAGCATTTT.

The chain combines TRBV30 with TRBJ1-1; D remains unclear. Germline values: CDR1 GTSNPN, CDR2 SVGIG (reference sequence). The CDR3 spans 13 residues. Trimming removed 0 bases from V and 4 bases from J, with 9 bases in between. The CDR3 reads CAWSVGGATEAFF. CDR3 bases: TGTGCCTGGAGTGTCGGAGGAGCCACTGAAGCTTTCTTT.

The rearrangement joins TRBV5-4 to TRBJ2-5; 8 bases match TRBD2. This CDR3 comprises 16 residues. The germline CDR1 and CDR2 sequences are SGHNT and YYREEE (reference sequence). Germline trimming cut 2 bases from V and 8 bases from J; bases unmatched to any gene: 14. The CDR3 protein is CASSLVREPGLETQYF. Here the CDR3 DNA reads TGTGCCAGCAGCTTAGTCCGCGAGCCGGGACTAGAAACCCAGTACTTC.

V is TRBV4-2 and J is TRBJ1-5, with 7 bases fitting TRBD1. This CDR3 contains 16 residues. Germline CDR1 is LGHNA and CDR2 is YNFKEQ. The trim removed 1 base at V and 2 bases at J, leaving 5 bases unmatched. As DNA, the CDR3 is TGTGCCAGCAGCCAAGGAGGGGGCGATGGCAATCAGCCCCAGCATTTT. As protein: CASSQGGGDGNQPQHF.